This T cell receptor beta chain was captured by sequencing in a study of T cells in Graves' hyperthyroidism and ophthalmopathy. Study overall: Peripheral blood was secured at the point of initial diagnosis, before any treatment.

Overall study findings and caveats: Most thyroid clonotypes that were expanded above 0.001 also turned up in blood.

The investigators amplified TCR beta CDR3 regions from RNA transcripts. RT-PCR in the first round (using the HTBI primer set) targeted the TCR CDR3. TCRdb re-called the multiplex PCR reads with MiXCR, one entry per CDR3 protein. The sample has 250,000 to 300,000 distinct CDR3 sequences, approximately 14% seen once. Fresh 10 ml peripheral blood yielded PBMCs. The sample holds a few counts of this clonotype. Its antigen is still unknown. The V gene end was trimmed by 0 bases and the J gene end by 3 bases; junction bases not matched to a gene: 3. This CDR3 is 15 amino acids long. Germline V gives CDR1 SGHRS, CDR2 YFSETQ.

The rearrangement uses TRBV5-1 and TRBJ2-3; 8 bases line up with TRBD2. The sequence was collected from a woman aged 40 to 50 with Graves' hyperthyroidism. Sequencing was carried out using blood. CDR3 protein: CASSLAGTRTDTQYF. CDR3 bases: TGCGCCAGCAGCTTGGCCGGGACTAGGACAGATACGCAGTATTTT.